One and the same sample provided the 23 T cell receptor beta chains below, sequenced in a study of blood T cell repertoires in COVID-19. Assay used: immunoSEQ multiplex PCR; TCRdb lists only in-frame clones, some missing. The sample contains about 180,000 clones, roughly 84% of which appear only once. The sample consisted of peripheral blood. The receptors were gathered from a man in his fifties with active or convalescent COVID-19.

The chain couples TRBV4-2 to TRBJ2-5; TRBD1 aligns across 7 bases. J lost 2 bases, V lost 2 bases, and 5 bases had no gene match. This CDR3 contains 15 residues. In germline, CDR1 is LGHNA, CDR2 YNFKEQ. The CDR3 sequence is CASSQIRDRQETQYF. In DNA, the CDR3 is TGTGCCAGCAGCCAAATCCGGGACAGACAAGAGACCCAGTACTTC.

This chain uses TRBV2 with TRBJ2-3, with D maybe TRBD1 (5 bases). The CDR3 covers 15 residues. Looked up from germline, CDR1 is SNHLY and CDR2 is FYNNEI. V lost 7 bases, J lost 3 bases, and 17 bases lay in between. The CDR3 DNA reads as TGTGCCAGCACCTTACAACAGGAACCGACAGATACGCAGTATTTT. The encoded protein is CASTLQQEPTDTQYF.

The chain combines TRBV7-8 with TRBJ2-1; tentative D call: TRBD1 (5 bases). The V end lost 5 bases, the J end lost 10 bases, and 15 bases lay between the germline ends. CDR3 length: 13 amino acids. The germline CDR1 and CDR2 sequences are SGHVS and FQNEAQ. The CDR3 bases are TGTGCCAGCAGCCCCGCGGACCCAGGGGAGCAGTTCTTC. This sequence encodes CASSPADPGEQFF.

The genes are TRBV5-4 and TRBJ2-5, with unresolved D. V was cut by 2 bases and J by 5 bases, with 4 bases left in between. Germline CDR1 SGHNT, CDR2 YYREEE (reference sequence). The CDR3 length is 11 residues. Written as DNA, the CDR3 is TGTGCCAGCAGCTTTGCGGAGACCCAGTACTTC. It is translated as CASSFAETQYF.

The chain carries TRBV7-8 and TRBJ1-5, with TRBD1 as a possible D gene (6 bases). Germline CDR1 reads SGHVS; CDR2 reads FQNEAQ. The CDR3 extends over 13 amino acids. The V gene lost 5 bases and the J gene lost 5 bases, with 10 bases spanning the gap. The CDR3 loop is CASSTGFDQPQHF. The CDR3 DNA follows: TGTGCCAGCAGCACAGGGTTCGATCAGCCCCAGCATTTT.

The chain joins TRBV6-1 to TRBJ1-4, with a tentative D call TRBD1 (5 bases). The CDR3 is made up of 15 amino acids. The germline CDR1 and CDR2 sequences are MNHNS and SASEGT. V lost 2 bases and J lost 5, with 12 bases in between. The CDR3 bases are TGTGCCAGCAGTGAACGCTCAGGGTTAAATGAAAAACTGTTTTTT. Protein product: CASSERSGLNEKLFF.

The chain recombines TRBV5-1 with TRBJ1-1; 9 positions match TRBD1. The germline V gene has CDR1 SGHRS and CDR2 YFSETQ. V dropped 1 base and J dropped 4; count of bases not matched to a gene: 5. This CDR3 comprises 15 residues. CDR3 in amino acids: CASSLRGQGSTEAFF. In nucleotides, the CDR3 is TGCGCCAGCAGCTTGAGAGGACAGGGGAGCACTGAAGCTTTCTTT.

CDR3 sequence reads: CASSLGVSSGGTKNIQYF. The CDR3 DNA follows: TGTGCCAGCAGCTTGGGGGTATCTAGCGGGGGAACCAAAAACATTCAGTACTTC. J is TRBJ2-4 and V is TRBV5-4, with 10 positions matching TRBD2. CDR1 and CDR2 (germline): SGHNT, YYREEE (reference sequence). With 0 bases clipped from V and 2 bases from J, the junction kept 8 bases outside the gene matches. The CDR3 spans 18 residues.

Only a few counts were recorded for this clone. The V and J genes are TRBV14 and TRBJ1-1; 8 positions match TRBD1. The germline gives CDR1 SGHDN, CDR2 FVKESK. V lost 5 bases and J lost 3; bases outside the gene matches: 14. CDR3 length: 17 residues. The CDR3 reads CASSTRRDRRWYTEAFF. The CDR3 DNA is TGTGCCAGCAGCACCCGTCGGGACAGGCGGTGGTACACTGAAGCTTTCTTT.

CDR3 DNA: TGTGCCAGCAGTGAGCCGGGACAGAGGAACACTGAAGCTTTCTTT. This gives the protein CASSEPGQRNTEAFF. This rearrangement joins TRBV25-1 to TRBJ1-1; 7 nucleotides align to TRBD1. CDR1 and CDR2 from the germline V gene are MGHDK and SYGVNS. V gave up 3 bases and J gave up 1 base; unmatched junction bases: 5. This CDR3 comprises 15 residues.

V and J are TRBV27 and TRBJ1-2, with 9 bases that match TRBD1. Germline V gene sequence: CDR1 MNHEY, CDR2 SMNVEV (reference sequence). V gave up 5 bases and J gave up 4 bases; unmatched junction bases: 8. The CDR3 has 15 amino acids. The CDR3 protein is CASSRFQDRGYGYTF. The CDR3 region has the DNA TGTGCCAGCAGTCGCTTCCAGGACAGGGGCTATGGCTACACCTTC.

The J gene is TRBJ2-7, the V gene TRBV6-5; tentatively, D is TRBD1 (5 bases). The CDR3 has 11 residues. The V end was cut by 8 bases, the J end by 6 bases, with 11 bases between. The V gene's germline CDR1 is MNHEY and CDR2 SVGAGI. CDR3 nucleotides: TGTGCCAGCTCTCAAGGGGTCGAGCAGTACTTC. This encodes CASSQGVEQYF.

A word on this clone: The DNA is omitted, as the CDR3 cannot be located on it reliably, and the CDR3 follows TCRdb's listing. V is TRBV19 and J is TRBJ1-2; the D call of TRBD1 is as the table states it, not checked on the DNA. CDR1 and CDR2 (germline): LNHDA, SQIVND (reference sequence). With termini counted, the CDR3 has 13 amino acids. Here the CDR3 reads CASTSGQIYGYTF.

DNA of the CDR3: TGTGCCAGCAGCTCCTTGTCGGGGTCCCAGTACTTC. Translation: CASSSLSGSQYF. The chain is built from TRBV13 and TRBJ2-5, with D tentatively TRBD2 (5 bases). The V gene lost 4 bases and the J gene lost 9 bases, with 12 bases spanning the gap. CDR1 is PRHDT, CDR2 FYEKMQ, per germline (reference sequence). This CDR3 spans 12 amino acids.

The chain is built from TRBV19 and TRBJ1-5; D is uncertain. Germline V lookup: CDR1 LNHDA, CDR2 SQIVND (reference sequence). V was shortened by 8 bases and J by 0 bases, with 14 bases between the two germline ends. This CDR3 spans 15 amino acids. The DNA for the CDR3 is TGTGCCAGTGAGGTCTGGTTGGATAGCAATCAGCCCCAGCATTTT. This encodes CASEVWLDSNQPQHF. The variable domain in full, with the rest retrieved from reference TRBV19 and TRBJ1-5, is DGGITQSPKYLFRKEGQNVTLSCEQNLNHDAMYWYRQDPGQGLRLIYYSQIVNDFQKGDIAEGYSVSREKKESFPLTVTSAQKNPTAFYLCASEVWLDSNQPQHFGDGTRLSIL.

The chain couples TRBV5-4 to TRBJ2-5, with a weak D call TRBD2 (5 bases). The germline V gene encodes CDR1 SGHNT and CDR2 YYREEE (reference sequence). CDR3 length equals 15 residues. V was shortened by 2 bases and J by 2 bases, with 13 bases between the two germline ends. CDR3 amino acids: CASSLGLLQQETQYF. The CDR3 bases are TGTGCCAGCAGCTTAGGACTCTTGCAGCAAGAGACCCAGTACTTC.

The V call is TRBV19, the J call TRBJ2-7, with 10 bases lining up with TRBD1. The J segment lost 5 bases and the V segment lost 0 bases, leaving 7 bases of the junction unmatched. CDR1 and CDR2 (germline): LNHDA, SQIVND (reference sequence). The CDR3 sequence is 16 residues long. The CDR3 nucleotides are TGTGCCAGTAGTATAGAGGGAGGACAGGGGGGACACGAGCAGTACTTC. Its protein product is CASSIEGGQGGHEQYF.

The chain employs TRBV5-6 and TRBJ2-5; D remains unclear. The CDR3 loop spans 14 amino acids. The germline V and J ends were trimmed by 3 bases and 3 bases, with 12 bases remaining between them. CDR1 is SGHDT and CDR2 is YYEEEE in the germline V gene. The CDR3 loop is CASSWVSGEETQYF. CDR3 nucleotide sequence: TGTGCCAGCAGCTGGGTGTCAGGCGAAGAGACCCAGTACTTC.

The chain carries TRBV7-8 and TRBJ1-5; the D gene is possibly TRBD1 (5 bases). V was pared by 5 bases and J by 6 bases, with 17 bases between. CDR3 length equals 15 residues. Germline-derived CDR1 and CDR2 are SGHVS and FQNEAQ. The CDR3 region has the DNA TGTGCCAGCAGCCTTCCTGCGGGGGGATCTCAGCCCCAGCATTTT. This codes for CASSLPAGGSQPQHF.

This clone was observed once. The CDR3: CASSPGGDTQYF. The CDR3 DNA reads as TGTGCCAGCTCACCGGGGGGAGATACGCAGTATTTT. The V call is TRBV18, the J call TRBJ2-3, with D maybe TRBD2 (6 bases). Trimming left V 3 bases short and J 5 bases short, with 6 bases between. Germline lookup yields CDR1 KGHSH and CDR2 LQKENI. This CDR3 is built from 12 residues.

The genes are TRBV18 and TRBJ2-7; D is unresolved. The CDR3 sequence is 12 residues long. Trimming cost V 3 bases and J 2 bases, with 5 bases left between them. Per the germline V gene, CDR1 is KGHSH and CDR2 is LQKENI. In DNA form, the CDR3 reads TGTGCCAGCTCACCCCCAACCTACGAGCAGTACTTC. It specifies CASSPPTYEQYF.

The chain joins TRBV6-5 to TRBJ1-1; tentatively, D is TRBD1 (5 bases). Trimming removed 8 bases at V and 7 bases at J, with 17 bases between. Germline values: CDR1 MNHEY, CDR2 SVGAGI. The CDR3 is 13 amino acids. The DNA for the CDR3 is TGTGCCAGCTGGACGTACAGGCCCTTTGAAGCTTTCTTT. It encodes CASWTYRPFEAFF.

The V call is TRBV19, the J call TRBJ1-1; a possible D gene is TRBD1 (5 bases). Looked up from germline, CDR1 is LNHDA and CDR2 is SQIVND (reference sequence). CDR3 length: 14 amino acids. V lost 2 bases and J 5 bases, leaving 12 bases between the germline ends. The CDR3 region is CASSIRDKGTEAFF. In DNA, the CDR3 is TGTGCCAGTAGTATAAGGGATAAGGGGACTGAAGCTTTCTTT.